This T cell receptor beta chain appears in the sequencing data of a study of cytomegalovirus exposure and HLA in healthy donors. V trimming: 5 bases; J trimming: 6 bases; junction bases outside the gene matches: 8. The CDR3 is 15 amino acids. The germline gives CDR1 LNHDA, CDR2 SQIVND (reference sequence). As for this clone: The target antigen is unknown.

60 Vbeta and 13 Jbeta primers were used in PCR. Libraries were prepared by immunoSEQ multiplex PCR; TCRdb keeps only in-frame clonotypes and omits some of them. The sample has 120,000 or so clones, 83% seen once. Points from the study as a whole: It was about 150 TCR beta chains that were listed as cytomegalovirus-associated.

The sample taken for sequencing was PBMCs. This sequence joins TRBV19 and TRBJ1-2; 11 positions match TRBD1. The sequence derives from a woman between 40 and 50 years old in good health and CMV-seropositive. The chain's CDR3 is CASSLGQGVRNGYTF. The CDR3 region has the DNA TGTGCCAGTAGTCTGGGACAGGGGGTGAGGAATGGCTACACCTTC.